This entry lists 15 T cell receptor beta chains sequenced from one sample in a study of shared clonotypes between healthy human individuals. Method: immunoSEQ multiplex PCR; TCRdb's copy keeps in-frame clones and lacks some. The repertoire holds 1.5 million to 2.5 million clones, with approximately 94% as singletons. The naive CD8 population came from CD45RO-negative cells selected for CCR7, without terminally differentiated effector memory CD45RA+ cells. What was sequenced was naive CD8+ T cells sorted from blood. These TCRs come from a man between 18 and 29 years old in good health.

The genes are TRBV30 and TRBJ2-5; 9 bases match TRBD2. Trimming took 1 base from V and 2 from J; bases not matched to a gene: 11. CDR3 size: 17 residues. Germline assignment: CDR1 GTSNPN and CDR2 SVGIG (reference sequence). CDR3 coding DNA: TGTGCCTGGAGTGGTCTTCGGCTAGCGGGGACACAAGAGACCCAGTACTTC. Encoded protein: CAWSGLRLAGTQETQYF.

J is TRBJ2-1 and V is TRBV19; the match to TRBD2 covers 9 bases. This CDR3 region has 15 residues. V lost 8 bases, J lost 9 bases, and 14 bases stayed unmatched. CDR1 and CDR2 from the germline V gene are LNHDA and SQIVND (reference sequence). CDR3 amino acids: CASGWMSSGSSEQFF. CDR3 DNA sequence: TGTGCCAGTGGCTGGATGAGTAGCGGGAGTAGTGAGCAGTTCTTC.

This rearrangement joins TRBV27 to TRBJ2-1, with 16 bases identical to TRBD2. The germline V gene encodes CDR1 MNHEY and CDR2 SMNVEV (reference sequence). The CDR3 consists of 18 residues. V was pared by 5 bases and J by 4 bases, with 8 bases of the junction left unmatched. CDR3 protein: CASSPLGTSGREYNEQFF. The DNA for the CDR3 is TGTGCCAGCAGTCCCCTCGGGACTAGCGGGAGGGAATACAATGAGCAGTTCTTC.

The V gene is TRBV29-1, the J gene TRBJ2-3; D is possibly TRBD2 (6 bases). The V and J ends lost 2 bases and 2 bases respectively, with 8 bases between them. CDR1 SQVTM and CDR2 ANQGSEA come from the germline V gene. There are 13 residues in the CDR3. In DNA form, the CDR3 reads TGCAGCGTTGAACCGGGGGACACAGATACGCAGTATTTT. It encodes CSVEPGDTDTQYF.

This chain links TRBV29-1 with TRBJ2-1; 8 positions match TRBD2. V lost 7 bases to trimming and J lost 3 bases; unmatched junction nucleotides: 17. Germline V gene sequence: CDR1 SQVTM, CDR2 ANQGSEA. The CDR3 has 17 amino acids. Here the CDR3 DNA reads TGCAGCGCCGAGCGGGAGTCAGCATTCGTTGGCTACAATGAGCAGTTCTTC. Its translation: CSAERESAFVGYNEQFF.

Written as DNA, the CDR3 is TGTGCCAGCACCCTCGGCGGGGGCACCTACGAGCAGTACTTC. It encodes CASTLGGGTYEQYF. The gene calls are TRBV11-2 and TRBJ2-7, with D possibly TRBD2 on 7 matching bases. Germline-derived CDR1 and CDR2 are SGHAT and FQNNGV. V was cut by 7 bases and J by 2 bases, with 15 bases left in between. The CDR3 is 14 amino acids.

The rearrangement links TRBV2 to TRBJ2-5; tentatively, D is TRBD2 (6 bases). The CDR3 is made up of 15 amino acids. Trimming cost V 0 bases and J 3 bases, with 11 bases left between them. CDR1 is SNHLY and CDR2 is FYNNEI in the germline V gene. The CDR3 region is CASSEASGGEETQYF. For the CDR3, the DNA is TGTGCCAGCAGTGAAGCCAGCGGAGGGGAAGAGACCCAGTACTTC. The full variable domain, completed using reference TRBV2 and TRBJ2-5, is EPEVTQTPSHQVTQMGQEVILRCVPISNHLYFYWYRQILGQKVEFLVSFYNNEISEKSEIFDDQFSVERPDGSNFTLKIRSTKLEDSAMYFCASSEASGGEETQYFGPGTRLLVL.

V is TRBV29-1 and J is TRBJ1-1, with 10 bases fitting TRBD1. The CDR3 is 16 residues long. The V and J ends lost 3 bases and 0 bases, in that order; junction bases with no gene match: 7. Germline CDR1 reads SQVTM; CDR2 reads ANQGSEA. The CDR3 loop is CSVEVTGGLMNTEAFF. The CDR3 bases are TGCAGCGTTGAGGTGACAGGGGGCCTCATGAACACTGAAGCTTTCTTT.

About this clone itself: Other DNA sequences from this sample encode an identical CDR3 as well. V is TRBV13 and J is TRBJ1-3; D is unclear. V was shortened by 3 bases and J by 4 bases, with 4 bases between the two germline ends. Germline V lookup: CDR1 PRHDT, CDR2 FYEKMQ (reference sequence). CDR3 size: 12 residues. The CDR3 loop is CASSFGGNTIYF. Written as DNA, the CDR3 is TGTGCCAGCAGCTTCGGCGGAAACACCATATATTTT.

The genes are TRBV5-8 and TRBJ1-4; D is perhaps TRBD1 (5 bases). The V gene lost 0 bases and the J gene lost 7 bases, with 16 bases spanning the gap. Germline V lookup: CDR1 SGHTS, CDR2 YDEGEE. CDR3 length: 16 amino acids. The DNA for the CDR3 is TGTGCCAGCAGCTTGGCCACAGGAGGGGCGGCTGAAAAACTGTTTTTT. It specifies CASSLATGGAAEKLFF.

The chain has TRBV2 and TRBJ2-1; TRBD1 agrees at 8 bases. Trimming at V came to 9 bases and at J to 4 bases, leaving 11 bases not matched to a gene. CDR1 and CDR2 from the germline V gene are SNHLY and FYNNEI. CDR3 size: 15 residues. CDR3 amino acids: CASTLTGGSYNEQFF. The CDR3 DNA sequence: TGTGCCAGTACACTAACAGGGGGTAGTTACAATGAGCAGTTCTTC.

V gene TRBV6-5 combines with J gene TRBJ2-3; TRBD1 aligns across 9 bases. Germline trimming cut 4 bases from V and 5 bases from J; bases unmatched to any gene: 7. Germline lookup yields CDR1 MNHEY and CDR2 SVGAGI. There are 15 residues in the CDR3. CDR3: CASSSPRTGEDTQYF. CDR3 bases: TGTGCCAGCAGTTCTCCTCGGACAGGGGAAGATACGCAGTATTTT.

The rearrangement links TRBV5-6 to TRBJ1-1, with 9 bases matching TRBD1. Germline CDR1 SGHDT, CDR2 YYEEEE. The CDR3 sequence is 14 residues long. The ends lost 4 bases at V and 5 bases at J; junction bases unmatched: 6. DNA for the CDR3: TGTGCCAGCAGCACACAGGGGGCGCGAACTGAAGCTTTCTTT. Its translation is CASSTQGARTEAFF.

The chain carries TRBV28 and TRBJ2-1; D perhaps matches TRBD1 (6 bases). This CDR3 contains 15 residues. The germline V gene has CDR1 MDHEN and CDR2 SYDVKM. V was clipped by 5 bases and J by 4 bases, with 15 bases between them. The CDR3 sequence: CASSQTGTLYNEQFF. In DNA form, the CDR3 reads TGTGCCAGCAGTCAAACCGGGACACTGTACAATGAGCAGTTCTTC.

This sequence joins TRBV30 and TRBJ1-2; D is uncertain. V dropped 5 bases and J dropped 6 bases, with 10 bases sitting between them. CDR1 is GTSNPN, CDR2 SVGIG, per germline (reference sequence). CDR3 length equals 11 residues. The CDR3 loop reads CAWGVADGYTF. The CDR3 DNA follows: TGTGCCTGGGGAGTGGCGGATGGCTACACCTTC.